A selection of T cell receptor beta chains follows, all from one sample in a study of cytotoxic CD8 clonotypes in ibrutinib-treated CLL. Some clones are missing from TCRdb's copy, which holds only in-frame ones; the method was immunoSEQ multiplex PCR. The sample contains around 150,000 clones, more than 70% of which appear only once. The specimen comprised PBMCs, sampled after 36 months of ibrutinib treatment. The receptors here all came from a human donor with chronic lymphocytic leukemia. CDR3s include the opening cysteine and the closing phenylalanine or tryptophan. D genes are given only for firm matches. Only some rows state a clone size, as once, few, many or a class for expanded clones.

>TRBV5-1|15|TRBJ1-6|.|.
CASRPVGGDNSPLHF
TGCGCCAGCAGACCAGTGGGGGGGGATAATTCACCCCTCCACTTT
>TRBV4-1|17|TRBJ2-5|.|.
CASSQVFAGPSMETQYF
TGCGCCAGCAGCCAAGTTTTTGCGGGGCCGAGTATGGAGACCCAGTACTTC
>TRBV7-9|16|TRBJ1-4|TRBD1|.
CASSFSGGVTNEKLFF
TGTGCCAGCAGCTTTTCAGGGGGCGTAACTAATGAAAAACTGTTTTTT
>TRBV5-1|16|TRBJ2-1|.|.
CASSSVGGGPYNEQFF
TGCGCCAGCAGCTCGGTGGGCGGGGGCCCCTACAATGAGCAGTTCTTC
>TRBV5-1|17|TRBJ2-3|TRBD2|.
CASSPPPREGLTDTQYF
TGCGCCAGCAGCCCCCCCCCGCGGGAGGGCCTCACAGATACGCAGTATTTT
>TRBV5-1|15|TRBJ2-2|.|.
CASSLGTHNTGELFF
TGCGCCAGCAGCTTAGGGACACACAACACCGGGGAGCTGTTTTTT
>TRBV10-3|16|TRBJ2-2|.|.
CAISESERVLTGELFF
TGTGCCATCAGTGAGTCAGAGCGGGTTCTCACCGGGGAGCTGTTTTTT
>TRBV7-9|14|TRBJ2-2|.|.
CASSGRSYTGELFF
TGTGCCAGCAGCGGACGGTCATACACCGGGGAGCTGTTTTTT
>TRBV5-1|18|TRBJ2-2|TRBD2|.
CASRTGLAGGGGTGELFF
TGCGCCAGCAGGACGGGACTAGCGGGAGGCGGGGGCACCGGGGAGCTGTTTTTT
>TRBV5-4|13|TRBJ1-2|.|.
CASSLRGYYGYTF
TGTGCCAGCAGCTTGCGGGGATACTATGGCTACACCTTC
>TRBV9|12|TRBJ2-2|.|.
CASSVVAGELFF
TGTGCCAGCAGCGTAGTAGCAGGGGAGCTGTTTTTT
>TRBV18|16|TRBJ2-7|TRBD1|.
CASSPPARGSTYEQYF
TGTGCCAGCTCACCCCCGGCCAGGGGGTCCACCTACGAGCAGTACTTC
>TRBV6-6|13|TRBJ2-7|TRBD1|.
CASTTGQPYEQYF
TGTGCCAGCACCACGGGACAGCCCTACGAGCAGTACTTC
>TRBV11-2|12|TRBJ2-7|.|.
CASSKETYEQYF
TGTGCCAGCAGCAAGGAAACCTACGAGCAGTACTTC
>TRBV15|16|TRBJ2-1|TRBD2|.
CATSRTPGLAGNEQFF
TGTGCCACCAGCAGAACCCCCGGCCTAGCGGGGAATGAGCAGTTCTTC
>TRBV9|13|TRBJ2-2|.|few
CASSKDSTGELFF
TGTGCCAGCAGCAAGGACAGCACCGGGGAGCTGTTTTTT
>TRBV6-4|13|TRBJ1-2|TRBD1|.
CASSQAGGSGYTF
TGTGCCAGCAGTCAGGCAGGGGGCTCTGGCTACACCTTC
>TRBV4-2|16|TRBJ2-1|TRBD2|.
CASSQVSGGAFNEQFF
TGTGCCAGCAGCCAAGTCAGCGGGGGGGCCTTCAATGAGCAGTTCTTC
>TRBV28|16|TRBJ1-5|.|.
CASTPGVRVNNQPQHF
TGTGCCAGCACCCCCGGCGTCAGGGTGAACAATCAGCCCCAGCATTTT
>TRBV19|16|TRBJ2-7|.|.
CASSIGGTTFSYEQYF
TGTGCCAGTAGTATAGGTGGAACAACCTTCTCCTACGAGCAGTACTTC
>TRBV7-8|15|TRBJ2-1|.|.
CASSPGAGSYNEQFF
TGTGCCAGCAGCCCGGGCGCGGGCTCCTACAATGAGCAGTTCTTC
>TRBV21-1|20|TRBJ2-6|.|once
CASSNRRQGEWVSGANVLTF
TGTGCCAGCAGCAATAGGAGACAGGGGGAGTGGGTCTCTGGGGCCAACGTCCTGACTTTC
>TRBV30|12|TRBJ2-3|.|.
CAWTRDGDTQYF
TGTGCCTGGACCCGTGACGGAGATACGCAGTATTTT
>TRBV28|12|TRBJ1-5|.|.
CASSTRDQPQHF
TGTGCCAGCAGCACCCGGGATCAGCCCCAGCATTTT
>TRBV7-9|17|TRBJ1-2|TRBD1|.
CASSLARTGQGVYGYTF
TGTGCCAGCAGCTTGGCCCGGACAGGCCAAGGGGTCTATGGCTACACCTTC
>TRBV28|14|TRBJ2-5|.|once
CASSTPRHIETQYF
TGTGCCAGCAGTACCCCGCGACATATAGAGACCCAGTACTTC
>TRBV7-9|13|TRBJ1-2|.|.
CASSLLSGSGYTF
TGTGCCAGCAGCTTACTCTCTGGAAGTGGCTACACCTTC
>TRBV10-3|12|TRBJ1-1|.|.
CAIYSGSTEAFF
TGTGCCATTTATTCAGGGAGCACTGAAGCTTTCTTT
>TRBV6-4|13|TRBJ2-1|.|.
CASSEDTDNEQFF
TGTGCCAGCAGTGAAGACACTGACAATGAGCAGTTCTTC
>TRBV6-6|15|TRBJ2-7|TRBD2|.
CASSKLAGDSYEQYF
TGTGCCAGCAGTAAACTAGCGGGGGACTCCTACGAGCAGTACTTC
>TRBV27|14|TRBJ1-3|.|.
CASSFRGSGNTIYF
TGTGCCAGCAGTTTCCGGGGATCCGGAAACACCATATATTTT
>TRBV27|15|TRBJ1-3|.|.
CASSSRGGSGNTIYF
TGTGCCAGCAGTAGCCGAGGGGGATCTGGAAACACCATATATTTT
>TRBV25-1|17|TRBJ2-3|TRBD2|.
CASGSLLAGEHPDTQYF
TGTGCCAGCGGTAGTTTACTAGCGGGAGAACATCCAGATACGCAGTATTTT
>TRBV5-1|16|TRBJ2-3|TRBD1|.
CASSAGTGGWADTQYF
TGCGCCAGCAGCGCCGGGACAGGAGGATGGGCAGATACGCAGTATTTT
>TRBV30|12|TRBJ2-7|.|.
CAWSLSSYEQYF
TGTGCCTGGAGTCTGAGCTCCTACGAGCAGTACTTC
>TRBV5-1|15|TRBJ2-2|.|.
CATSAAAYHTGELFF
TGCGCCACTTCGGCAGCGGCTTACCACACCGGGGAGCTGTTTTTT
>TRBV5-8|11|TRBJ1-5|.|few
CASSLVVPQHF
TGTGCCAGCAGCTTGGTTGTGCCCCAGCATTTT
>TRBV7-8|17|TRBJ1-5|TRBD1|.
CASSIFGQGSGNQPQHF
TGTGCCAGCAGCATATTCGGACAGGGGAGCGGCAATCAGCCCCAGCATTTT
>TRBV11-1|15|TRBJ2-7|.|.
CASSLVRGQSYEQYF
TGTGCCAGCAGCTTAGTCCGGGGGCAATCCTACGAGCAGTACTTC
>TRBV6-1|12|TRBJ2-1|TRBD1|.
CASRSVRTGEFF
TGTGCCAGCAGATCCGTGAGGACAGGGGAGTTCTTC
>TRBV25-1|17|TRBJ2-7|TRBD2|.
CASSDFSAGVGIYEQYF
TGTGCCAGCAGTGACTTCTCCGCGGGAGTCGGGATCTACGAGCAGTACTTC
>TRBV9|15|TRBJ2-1|.|.
CASSVDGGLYNEQFF
TGTGCCAGCAGCGTAGACGGGGGCCTCTACAATGAGCAGTTCTTC
>TRBV10-3|13|TRBJ1-6|.|.
CAITEQTNSPLHF
TGTGCCATCACCGAACAGACTAATTCACCCCTCCACTTT
>TRBV11-3|14|TRBJ2-5|TRBD1|.
CASSTPTGAETQYF
TGTGCCAGCAGCACCCCGACAGGGGCAGAGACCCAGTACTTC
>TRBV30|11|TRBJ2-2|.|.
CAWSHPPQLFF
TGTGCCTGGAGTCACCCCCCCCAGCTGTTTTTT
>TRBV11-2|16|TRBJ1-2|.|.
CASSHYRDPVEGGYTF
TGTGCCAGCAGCCACTACAGGGACCCCGTCGAGGGTGGCTACACCTTC
>TRBV4-1|15|TRBJ2-1|TRBD2|.
CASSVRPGGPVEQFF
TGCGCCAGCAGCGTACGACCGGGGGGGCCGGTTGAGCAGTTCTTC
>TRBV13|13|TRBJ1-5|TRBD1|.
CASSRDREQPQHF
TGTGCCAGCAGCCGGGACAGGGAACAGCCCCAGCATTTT